This T cell receptor beta chain was documented in a study of CD8 T cells in Susac syndrome (dated by TCRdb to the late 2010s). About the investigation overall: Repertoire sequencing was used to test whether CD8+ T cell activation and differentiation in Susac syndrome was antigen driven.

RNA was extracted using the RNeasy kit, and about 0.5 to 1 ug of the RNA was reverse transcribed with random hexamers. The immunoSEQ multiplex PCR assay, which covers 54 Vbeta and 13 Jbeta segments, was used to amplify TCR beta CDR3 regions. To correct PCR amplification bias, a synthetic template baseline was used for both primer optimization and computational correction. As for how the authors treated the data: Reads were annotated to V, D and J genes according to IMGT and were analyzed with immunoSEQ Analyzer, with only productive sequences retained. Clonality was computed as one minus Shannon entropy normalized by log2 of the number of productive unique sequences. For each patient and control, public and private clones were evaluated within the 100 most prevalent clones. Susac-specific clones were defined as absent from healthy and MS cohorts, about 1,100 published viral clones and other ImmuneACCESS disease sequences. TCRdb applied fastp at Q25 and MiXCR to the public reads, then kept only in-frame beta chains. Each entry merges the rows of one CDR3 protein and shows their most common DNA and genes. V and J calls and clone size were set by TCRdb, not the authors. This sample lists some 150,000 distinct CDR3 sequences; roughly 95% were detected once. Of the sample, more than 0.065% falls within the top ten clones.

High-throughput TCR beta sequencing profiled peripheral blood CD8+ and CD4+ T cells from healthy donors, Susac syndrome patients and multiple sclerosis patients. Healthy donors were included as age- and sex-matched controls. Bulk CD8+ and CD4+ T cells were purified by magnetic negative isolation, while CD8+ TEMRA cells were enriched using FACS. Blood was drawn into EDTA tubes, processed within 24 hours, and PBMCs were isolated by density gradient centrifugation. PBMCs intended for TCR sequencing were cryopreserved in liquid nitrogen and thawed later in a water bath at 37 degrees C. Purity of sorted or isolated CD4+, CD8+ and CD8+ TEMRA cells was at least 90%. Points the paper makes about the study in general: The TCR sequencing and HLA analysis was acknowledged to have included a relatively small number of individuals.

The germline V gene (reference sequence) provides CDR1 MNHNY and CDR2 SVGAGI. V ends up 0 bases short and J 2 bases short, with an unmatched junction base count of 2. From the cysteine up to the phenylalanine, the CDR3 has a length of 16 residues. Only the CDR3 part of the read is kept: 48 bases, read in frame from the first base. Concerning this clonotype itself: Its antigen target is currently unknown. Within one base of it there is no much larger clone, and no base qualities were kept.

Sample: CD4+ T cells from PBMCs. This TCR came from a human donor in good health. The rearranged segments are TRBV6-6 and TRBJ2-1; TRBD1 agrees with 9 junctional bases. The CDR3 protein is CASSYSYRGPYNEQFF. The sequence in DNA is TGTGCCAGCAGTTACTCCTACAGGGGGCCCTACAATGAGCAGTTCTTC.